This T cell receptor (beta chain) was documented in a study of T cells after posttransplantation cyclophosphamide. Measured with immunoSEQ multiplex PCR; TCRdb has only the in-frame clones, and not every one. The sample contains approximately 26,000 clones, 86% of which appear only once. As regards this clone: Its antigen is as yet unknown.

The related graft donor's blood sample was taken on the day of bone marrow donation. Whole-study results and caveats: Later post-transplant blood repertoires were often dominated by donor CD8+ memory clones.

The clonotype comes from a man aged 45 to 65. Sequenced: PBMCs.

DNA of the CDR3: TGTGCCAGTAGGGGACTATTGGACAATCAGCCCCAGCATTTT. Protein sequence: CASRGLLDNQPQHF. V gene TRBV19 combines with J gene TRBJ1-5; D is possibly TRBD1 (5 bases). The CDR3 consists of 14 residues. Germline CDR1 LNHDA, CDR2 SQIVND (reference sequence). V gave up 6 bases and J gave up 3 bases, with 12 bases separating them.